Listed here are 31 T cell receptor beta chains from one sample, sequenced in a study of blood T cell repertoires in COVID-19. Using immunoSEQ multiplex PCR, the repertoire was profiled, and TCRdb retains in-frame clones only, with some absent. The table lists 130,000 or so clones, 80% of them singletons. The sequenced sample consisted of peripheral blood. These receptors originate from a human donor in a cohort sampled during active COVID-19.

The rearrangement links TRBV5-4 to TRBJ2-5; TRBD1 might be the D (6 bases). V was cut by 0 bases and J by 5 bases, with 14 bases left in between. CDR3 length: 15 amino acids. The V gene's germline CDR1 is SGHNT and CDR2 YYREEE (reference sequence). The CDR3 DNA follows: TGTGCCAGCAGCTTGGTGCCAGGGGATAGGGAGACCCAGTACTTC. This sequence encodes CASSLVPGDRETQYF.

This clone was detected once. The sample has other DNA sequences that encode this CDR3 too. The CDR3 is CASSIDGRAYEQYF. CDR3 DNA sequence: TGTGCCAGTAGTATAGATGGCAGGGCCTACGAGCAGTACTTC. The V call is TRBV19, the J call TRBJ2-7; D possibly corresponds to TRBD1 (5 bases). Looked up from germline, CDR1 is LNHDA and CDR2 is SQIVND (reference sequence). CDR3 size: 14 residues. The ends were cut back, 0 bases at V and 2 bases at J, with 8 bases in the middle.

In its sample, this clone was seen many times. The V call is TRBV14, the J call TRBJ1-6; D not certain. The germline V and J ends were trimmed by 4 bases and 7 bases, with 8 bases remaining between them. Per germline, CDR1 SGHDN and CDR2 FVKESK. The CDR3 totals 13 residues. The CDR3 loop reads CASSRYRNSPLHF. The CDR3 nucleotides are TGTGCCAGCAGCCGGTATCGGAATTCACCCCTCCACTTT. Full variable domain (remainder filled in from reference TRBV14 and TRBJ1-6): EAGVTQFPSHSVIEKGQTVTLRCDPISGHDNLYWYRRVMGKEIKFLLHFVKESKQDESGMPNNRFLAERTGGTYSTLKVQPAELEDSGVYFCASSRYRNSPLHFGNGTRLTVT.

The V call is TRBV2, the J call TRBJ1-2; maybe TRBD1 (5 bases). V lost 6 bases and J lost 4, with 12 bases in between. This CDR3 has 13 amino acids. From germline, CDR1 is SNHLY and CDR2 FYNNEI. The CDR3 reads CASSSGLIYGYTF. CDR3 nucleotides: TGTGCCAGCAGCTCAGGGCTGATCTATGGCTACACCTTC.

This clone turned up a few times. This chain connects TRBV28 to TRBJ2-7, with TRBD1 matching 7 bases. The V gene's germline CDR1 is MDHEN and CDR2 SYDVKM. Trimming removed 1 base from V and 3 bases from J; junction bases left unmatched: 15. CDR3 length equals 18 residues. CDR3 protein: CASSLYRRGILMDYEQYF. CDR3 DNA sequence: TGTGCCAGCAGTTTATATCGCAGGGGGATTTTAATGGACTACGAGCAGTACTTC. Filled out from reference TRBV28 and TRBJ2-7, the complete variable domain reads DVKVTQSSRYLVKRTGEKVFLECVQDMDHENMFWYRQDPGLGLRLIYFSYDVKMKEKGDIPEGYSVSREKKERFSLILESASTNQTSMYLCASSLYRRGILMDYEQYFGPGTRLTVT.

The chain is built from TRBV30 and TRBJ2-3; 10 bases agree with TRBD2. Germline V CDR1 and CDR2: GTSNPN, SVGIG (reference sequence). V was clipped by 4 bases and J by 3 bases; unmatched bases: 4. The CDR3 totals 14 residues. The CDR3 region has the DNA TGTGCCTGGACTAGCGGGAGTTGGACAGATACGCAGTATTTT. Translation gives CAWTSGSWTDTQYF. The full variable domain, rest sourced from reference TRBV30 and TRBJ2-3, is SQTIHQWPATLVQPVGSPLSLECTVEGTSNPNLYWYRQAAGRGLQLLFYSVGIGQISSEVPQNLSASRPQDRQFILSSKKLLLSDSGFYLCAWTSGSWTDTQYFGPGTRLTVL.

The rearrangement links TRBV5-4 to TRBJ2-2, with TRBD2 matching over 11 bases. The CDR3 extends over 17 amino acids. Germline values: CDR1 SGHNT, CDR2 YYREEE (reference sequence). J lost 5 bases, V lost 0 bases, and 6 bases had no gene match. In nucleotides, the CDR3 is TGTGCCAGCAGCTTGGGGGGACTAGCGGCCGTAACCGGGGAGCTGTTTTTT. Its translation: CASSLGGLAAVTGELFF.

This clone was observed a handful of times. The V and J genes are TRBV7-9 and TRBJ2-1; no firm D call. The CDR3 has 14 amino acids. The germline gives CDR1 SEHNR, CDR2 FQNEAQ (reference sequence). V dropped 5 bases and J dropped 4 bases, with 12 bases sitting between them. CDR3 sequence: CASSTAPSYNEQFF. DNA of the CDR3: TGTGCCAGCAGCACAGCCCCCTCTTACAATGAGCAGTTCTTC.

There are a few counts of this clone. The gene calls are TRBV2 and TRBJ1-5, with unresolved D. Germline V gives CDR1 SNHLY, CDR2 FYNNEI. The V and J ends lost 7 bases and 6 bases respectively, with 13 bases between them. This CDR3 region has 13 residues. This CDR3 is CASNRGRSQPQHF. DNA of the CDR3: TGTGCCAGCAACCGTGGGCGAAGTCAGCCCCAGCATTTT.

This chain joins TRBV28 and TRBJ2-3; 7 nucleotides match TRBD1. V was clipped by 7 bases and J by 1 base; unmatched bases: 8. Germline V gene data show CDR1 as MDHEN and CDR2 as SYDVKM. This CDR3 has 15 residues. CDR3 sequence reads: CASKKQGVGTDTQYF. CDR3 sequence (DNA): TGTGCCAGCAAAAAGCAGGGGGTGGGCACAGATACGCAGTATTTT. The variable domain in full, with the rest retrieved from reference TRBV28 and TRBJ2-3, is DVKVTQSSRYLVKRTGEKVFLECVQDMDHENMFWYRQDPGLGLRLIYFSYDVKMKEKGDIPEGYSVSREKKERFSLILESASTNQTSMYLCASKKQGVGTDTQYFGPGTRLTVL.

The CDR3 sequence is CASSLVAGGDTQYF. In DNA, the CDR3 is TGTGCCAGCAGCTTAGTAGCGGGGGGAGATACGCAGTATTTT. The rearrangement joins TRBV7-9 to TRBJ2-3, with 10 positions matching TRBD2. Germline CDR1 is SEHNR and CDR2 is FQNEAQ (reference sequence). The CDR3 covers 14 residues. V was clipped by 1 base and J by 5 bases; unmatched bases: 0. The full variable domain, rest sourced from reference TRBV7-9 and TRBJ2-3, is DTGVSQNPRHKITKRGQNVTFRCDPISEHNRLYWYRQTLGQGPEFLTYFQNEAQLEKSRLLSDRFSAERPKGSFSTLEIQRTEQGDSAMYLCASSLVAGGDTQYFGPGTRLTVL.

The J gene is TRBJ2-3, the V gene TRBV27; 12 bases align to TRBD2. This CDR3 has 16 amino acids. CDR1 and CDR2 from the germline V gene are MNHEY and SMNVEV (reference sequence). After removal of 3 bases from V and 4 bases from J, the junction contained 5 bases not matched to a gene. DNA of the CDR3: TGTGCCAGCAGTTTTATGACTAGCGGGAGAGCAGATACGCAGTATTTT. Translating it yields CASSFMTSGRADTQYF.

A single count supports this clone. The V and J genes are TRBV12-3 or TRBV12-4 and TRBJ2-7, with D tentatively TRBD1 (6 bases). The ends were cut back, 5 bases at V and 6 bases at J, with 8 bases in the middle. The CDR3 runs to 11 residues. The CDR3 nucleotides read TGTGCCAGCAGTCTCAGGGGCGAGCAGTACTTC. This encodes CASSLRGEQYF.

The J gene is TRBJ2-4, the V gene TRBV6-5; TRBD1 matches 8 bases. The CDR3 contains 15 residues. CDR1 is MNHEY, CDR2 SVGAGI, per germline. Losses at the gene ends were 6 bases for V and 7 bases for J; bases not matched to a gene: 11. Written as DNA, the CDR3 is TGTGCCAGCAGACCACCTGACAGGGGCGTGAACATTCAGTACTTC. Translated, it gives CASRPPDRGVNIQYF.

The rearrangement joins TRBV7-8 to TRBJ1-5, with D unresolved. V dropped 1 base and J dropped 8 bases, with 18 bases sitting between them. This CDR3 spans 16 amino acids. Germline loops: CDR1 SGHVS, CDR2 FQNEAQ. CDR3 sequence: CASSLDGGGRSEPQHF. The CDR3 nucleotides read TGTGCCAGCAGCTTAGATGGTGGAGGCAGGTCGGAGCCCCAGCATTTT.

For the CDR3, the DNA is TGTGCCAGCAGCCAAGTTGGTCGCCCGGGGGAGCAGTACTTC. Protein product: CASSQVGRPGEQYF. The chain employs TRBV3-1 (or the pseudogene TRBV3-2) and TRBJ2-7; TRBD2 is a possible D gene (5 bases). The V end was cut by 1 base, the J end by 7 bases, with 14 bases between. This CDR3 has 14 amino acids. Germline loops: CDR1 LGHDT, CDR2 YNNKEL (reference sequence).

V gene TRBV5-8 combines with J gene TRBJ2-3; tentatively, D is TRBD2 (6 bases). The CDR3 loop spans 16 amino acids. Trimming removed 0 bases at V and 2 bases at J, with 13 bases between. Germline assignment: CDR1 SGHTS and CDR2 YDEGEE. The chain's CDR3 is CASSLGGSGVTDTQYF. The DNA of the CDR3 is TGTGCCAGCAGCTTGGGTGGTAGCGGAGTCACAGATACGCAGTATTTT. The complete variable domain, with remaining parts taken from reference TRBV5-8 and TRBJ2-3, reads EAGVTQSPTHLIKTRGQQATLRCSPISGHTSVYWYQQALGLGLQFLLWYDEGEERNRGNFPPRFSGRQFPNYSSELNVNALELEDSALYLCASSLGGSGVTDTQYFGPGTRLTVL.

This clone was seen a few times. The chain carries TRBV5-6 and TRBJ1-4, with TRBD1 as a possible D gene (6 bases). V lost 2 bases to trimming and J lost 8 bases, with 13 bases between them. The CDR3 totals 14 residues. Germline CDR1 and CDR2: SGHDT and YYEEEE. CDR3 loop: CASSFGTGKEKLFF. The CDR3 DNA follows: TGTGCCAGCAGCTTTGGCACAGGGAAGGAAAAACTGTTTTTT.

The V gene is TRBV5-1, the J gene TRBJ1-1; D not resolved. CDR3 length: 14 residues. The V gene's germline CDR1 is SGHRS and CDR2 YFSETQ. V dropped 1 base and J dropped 5 bases, with 12 bases sitting between them. This CDR3 reads CASSLTQAGTEAFF. CDR3 nucleotides: TGCGCCAGCAGCTTGACCCAAGCCGGGACTGAAGCTTTCTTT.

The chain couples TRBV10-2 to TRBJ2-3; D remains ambiguous. The germline CDR1 and CDR2 sequences are WSHSY and SAAADI. Trimming took off 3 bases at V and 10 bases at J, with 8 bases between the two ends. The CDR3 loop spans 11 amino acids. CDR3 DNA sequence: TGCGCCAGCAGTGATCGGTACTCGCAGTATTTT. This codes for CASSDRYSQYF.

V usage is TRBV19 and J usage is TRBJ1-5; D gene unclear. The germline CDR1 and CDR2 sequences are LNHDA and SQIVND (reference sequence). The CDR3 contains 13 residues. The germline V and J ends were trimmed by 3 bases and 4 bases, with 7 bases remaining between them. The CDR3 nucleotides read TGTGCCAGTAGTATGGCATTTAATCAGCCCCAGCATTTT. Protein: CASSMAFNQPQHF.

The genes are TRBV10-3 and TRBJ1-1; tentative D call: TRBD1 (6 bases). The CDR3 extends over 13 amino acids. Trimming took off 8 bases at V and 6 bases at J, with 16 bases between the two ends. Germline V CDR1 and CDR2: ENHRY, SYGVKD. CDR3: CAIGRGARPEAFF. CDR3 in DNA: TGTGCCATCGGTCGGGGGGCGCGGCCTGAAGCTTTCTTT.

CDR3 in DNA: TGTGCCAGCAGCTTGACGAGCGGGGAGGAAAACATTCAGTACTTC. Protein sequence: CASSLTSGEENIQYF. The chain carries TRBV7-8 and TRBJ2-4, with 7 bases identical to TRBD2. CDR1 is SGHVS, CDR2 FQNEAQ, per germline. The trim removed 3 bases at V and 5 bases at J, leaving 7 bases unmatched. The CDR3 runs to 15 residues.

This chain joins TRBV7-9 and TRBJ2-1; TRBD1 aligns across 9 bases. The CDR3 is made up of 16 amino acids. After removal of 1 base from V and 7 bases from J, the junction contained 8 bases not matched to a gene. Germline CDR1 is SEHNR and CDR2 is FQNEAQ (reference sequence). As DNA, the CDR3 is TGTGCCAGCAGCTTAGGGGGACAGGGCAGGAAAAATGAGCAGTTCTTC. Its protein is CASSLGGQGRKNEQFF. Full variable domain (rest looked up from reference TRBV7-9 and TRBJ2-1): DTGVSQNPRHKITKRGQNVTFRCDPISEHNRLYWYRQTLGQGPEFLTYFQNEAQLEKSRLLSDRFSAERPKGSFSTLEIQRTEQGDSAMYLCASSLGGQGRKNEQFFGPGTRLTVL.

V gene TRBV5-1 combines with J gene TRBJ2-2; D ambiguous. CDR3 size: 13 residues. V was trimmed by 0 bases and J by 6 bases, leaving 6 bases between them. CDR1 and CDR2 from the germline V gene are SGHRS and YFSETQ. The CDR3 DNA is TGCGCCAGCAGCTTGGCCACGGCCGGGGAGCTGTTTTTT. It encodes CASSLATAGELFF.

The gene calls are TRBV7-2 and TRBJ1-2; 10 bases are shared with TRBD1. V dropped 1 base and J dropped 12; count of bases not matched to a gene: 11. The CDR3 is made up of 15 amino acids. Germline CDR1 is SGHTA and CDR2 is FQGNSA. The CDR3 DNA is TGTGCCAGCAGCTTAGATGGGACAGGGGCCGTTCTGAACACCTTC. This codes for CASSLDGTGAVLNTF. The full variable domain, its missing parts supplied by reference TRBV7-2 and TRBJ1-2, is GAGVSQSPSNKVTEKGKDVELRCDPISGHTALYWYRQSLGQGLEFLIYFQGNSAPDKSGLPSDRFSAERTGGSVSTLTIQRTQQEDSAVYLCASSLDGTGAVLNTFGSGTRLTVV.

This clone was detected only a few times. CDR3 sequence: CASSTTGAGDTQYF. The CDR3 DNA sequence: TGTGCCAGTAGTACGACAGGGGCCGGAGATACGCAGTATTTT. The chain joins TRBV19 to TRBJ2-3; 8 bases match TRBD1. Germline V gives CDR1 LNHDA, CDR2 SQIVND (reference sequence). The CDR3 consists of 14 residues. The J segment lost 5 bases and the V segment lost 4 bases, leaving 5 bases of the junction unmatched.

This chain connects TRBV21-1 to TRBJ1-6. TRBV21-1 is tagged as a pseudogene. CDR3 size: 19 residues. The CDR3 is CASGPLRESQRSWNSPLHF. CDR3 DNA sequence: TGTGCCAGCGGGCCCTTGAGGGAATCCCAAAGATCCTGGAATTCACCCCTCCACTTT.

This chain uses TRBV5-5 with TRBJ2-1, with TRBD1 matching 7 bases. Germline CDR1 is SGHKS and CDR2 is YYEKEE (reference sequence). V dropped 0 bases and J dropped 7; count of bases not matched to a gene: 4. CDR3 size: 14 residues. CDR3 coding DNA: TGTGCCAGCAGCTTGGTTGGCAGGGGGAATGAGCAGTTCTTC. Its translation is CASSLVGRGNEQFF.

In DNA form, the CDR3 reads TGTGCCAGTACTAGCGGGAGGGCCTCCGGGCGCGATGAGCAGTTCTTC. Amino acids: CASTSGRASGRDEQFF. This chain links TRBV7-9 with TRBJ2-1, with 13 bases identical to TRBD2. V was pared by 9 bases and J by 8 bases, with 13 bases of the junction left unmatched. There are 16 residues in the CDR3. Germline V gene lookup returns CDR1 SEHNR and CDR2 FQNEAQ (reference sequence). The whole variable domain, remainder taken from reference TRBV7-9 and TRBJ2-1, is DTGVSQNPRHKITKRGQNVTFRCDPISEHNRLYWYRQTLGQGPEFLTYFQNEAQLEKSRLLSDRFSAERPKGSFSTLEIQRTEQGDSAMYLCASTSGRASGRDEQFFGPGTRLTVL.

The chain links TRBV7-9 to TRBJ2-3; 9 nucleotides agree with TRBD1. The CDR3 consists of 15 residues. V lost 4 bases, J lost 5 bases, and 7 bases stayed unmatched. CDR1 is SEHNR and CDR2 is FQNEAQ in the germline V gene (reference sequence). The CDR3 sequence: CASSWGHRGQDTQYF. CDR3 in DNA: TGTGCCAGCAGCTGGGGTCACAGGGGGCAAGATACGCAGTATTTT. Filled out from reference TRBV7-9 and TRBJ2-3, the complete variable domain reads DTGVSQNPRHKITKRGQNVTFRCDPISEHNRLYWYRQTLGQGPEFLTYFQNEAQLEKSRLLSDRFSAERPKGSFSTLEIQRTEQGDSAMYLCASSWGHRGQDTQYFGPGTRLTVL.